The 14 T cell receptor beta chains presented below share a single source sample, sequenced in a study of T cell responses to AZD1222 COVID-19 vaccine. Clones were read by immunoSEQ multiplex PCR, and TCRdb kept only the in-frame ones, dropping some. Seen here are over 150,000 clones, about 93% observed once, and the top ten hold around 0.96%. The specimen was peripheral blood, collected 28 days after the second dose of the MenACWY control vaccine. These receptor sequences come from an adult who received the MenACWY meningococcal vaccine as a control.

This chain joins TRBV10-1 and TRBJ1-1; D is ambiguous. Per germline, CDR1 WNHNN and CDR2 SYGVQD (reference sequence). The CDR3 consists of 15 residues. The V and J ends lost 2 bases and 1 base respectively, with 11 bases between them. CDR3 amino acids: CASSELLARNTEAFF. CDR3 nucleotides: TGCGCCAGCAGTGAGCTCCTGGCGCGGAACACTGAAGCTTTCTTT.

The chain is built from TRBV4-2 and TRBJ1-1, with 9 bases identical to TRBD1. This CDR3 is 17 amino acids long. Germline CDR1 is LGHNA and CDR2 is YNFKEQ. Losses at the gene ends were 4 bases for V and 6 bases for J; bases not matched to a gene: 15. The CDR3 sequence: CASSRGVQGAISPEAFF. The CDR3, as DNA: TGTGCCAGCAGCCGAGGGGTACAGGGGGCAATCTCTCCTGAAGCTTTCTTT.

The J gene is TRBJ1-2, the V gene TRBV4-1; D remains unclear. Germline V lookup: CDR1 MGHRA, CDR2 YSYEKL. This CDR3 spans 13 amino acids. The V end was cut by 4 bases, the J end by 8 bases, with 14 bases between. The DNA of the CDR3 is TGCGCCAGCAGCCTAGGGCAGACCGGCGGCTACACCTTC. Translating gives CASSLGQTGGYTF.

The chain carries TRBV3-1 (or the pseudogene TRBV3-2) and TRBJ1-6; 8 bases fit TRBD1. The CDR3 is made up of 17 amino acids. Germline CDR1 reads LGHDT; CDR2 reads YNNKEL (reference sequence). The V gene end was trimmed by 2 bases and the J gene end by 0 bases; junction bases not matched to a gene: 3. The CDR3 reads CASSQRTGSSYNSPLHF. The CDR3 DNA reads TGTGCCAGCAGCCAACGGACAGGGAGCTCCTATAATTCACCCCTCCACTTT.

The J gene is TRBJ2-5, the V gene TRBV7-6; D might be TRBD1 (6 bases). The CDR3 loop spans 15 amino acids. V was cut by 5 bases and J by 1 base, with 14 bases left in between. The germline V gene has CDR1 SGHVS and CDR2 FNYEAQ. The CDR3 loop reads CASSLPVTGQETQYF. The CDR3, as DNA: TGTGCCAGCAGCCTACCTGTGACAGGCCAAGAGACCCAGTACTTC.

This chain joins TRBV9 and TRBJ1-6; D is unclear. The CDR3 covers 16 residues. Per the germline V gene, CDR1 is SGDLS and CDR2 is YYNGEE. Trimming shortened V by 0 bases and J by 6 bases, and 13 bases separated the two germline ends. CDR3 sequence: CASSVGGGKGNSPLHF. The DNA for the CDR3 is TGTGCCAGCAGCGTAGGGGGAGGTAAAGGTAATTCACCCCTCCACTTT.

The CDR3, as DNA: TGTGCCAGCCGGCAGGGAATCTATGGCTACACCTTC. Protein: CASRQGIYGYTF. This chain connects TRBV27 to TRBJ1-2; maybe TRBD1 (5 bases). V was cut by 8 bases and J by 4 bases, with 11 bases left in between. The germline gives CDR1 MNHEY, CDR2 SMNVEV (reference sequence). The length of the CDR3 is 12 residues.

The CDR3 reads CASSQGGREQFF. CDR3 DNA: TGTGCCAGCAGCCAAGGAGGGCGGGAGCAGTTCTTC. V gene TRBV3-1 (or the pseudogene TRBV3-2) combines with J gene TRBJ2-1; maybe TRBD2 (5 bases). Trimming left V 1 base short and J 10 bases short, with 8 bases between. This CDR3 is built from 12 residues. The germline gives CDR1 LGHDT, CDR2 YNNKEL (reference sequence).

The rearrangement links TRBV6-1 to TRBJ2-6, with a weak D call TRBD2 (5 bases). The CDR3 is 18 residues long. Per germline, CDR1 MNHNS and CDR2 SASEGT. V lost 2 bases to trimming and J lost 4 bases, with 18 bases between them. The CDR3, as DNA: TGTGCCAGCAGTGAAAGGCGGGCTCACTCAGGAGGGGCCAACGTCCTGACTTTC. This codes for CASSERRAHSGGANVLTF.

In its sample, this clone was seen once. This chain connects TRBV29-1 to TRBJ1-4; TRBD1 might be the D (6 bases). This CDR3 region has 11 residues. Germline V lookup: CDR1 SQVTM, CDR2 ANQGSEA. V was clipped by 6 bases and J by 8 bases, with 10 bases between them. Here the CDR3 reads CSVGDREKLFF. In DNA, the CDR3 is TGCAGCGTGGGTGACAGGGAAAAACTGTTTTTT.

The rearrangement uses TRBV6-5 and TRBJ2-7, with a weak D call TRBD1 (6 bases). Deletions cut 5 bases from V and 2 bases from J, with 13 bases between. This CDR3 region has 14 residues. Germline V CDR1 and CDR2: MNHEY, SVGAGI. The CDR3 spells CASSRTTGTYEQYF. The CDR3, as DNA: TGTGCCAGCAGTCGAACGACAGGTACCTACGAGCAGTACTTC.

This clone was seen once. The chain is built from TRBV5-4 and TRBJ2-1; TRBD1 agrees at 8 bases. This CDR3 is built from 15 residues. CDR1 is SGHNT, CDR2 YYREEE, per germline (reference sequence). The V segment lost 4 bases and the J segment 1 base; nucleotides outside the gene matches: 4. The CDR3 DNA reads as TGTGCCAGCAGCGTAGACAGGGGTTCCTACAATGAGCAGTTCTTC. Protein product: CASSVDRGSYNEQFF. Together with reference TRBV5-4 and TRBJ2-1, the CDR3 gives the full variable domain: ETGVTQSPTHLIKTRGQQVTLRCSSQSGHNTVSWYQQALGQGPQFIFQYYREEENGRGNFPPRFSGLQFPNYSSELNVNALELDDSALYLCASSVDRGSYNEQFFGPGTRLTVL.

J is TRBJ2-7 and V is TRBV6-1, with D possibly matching TRBD1 (5 bases). The germline CDR1 and CDR2 sequences are MNHNS and SASEGT. The V gene lost 3 bases and the J gene lost 3 bases, with 12 bases spanning the gap. The CDR3 is 14 amino acids. The CDR3 spells CASSEGTGNYEQYF. In DNA, the CDR3 is TGTGCCAGCAGTGAGGGAACAGGTAACTACGAGCAGTACTTC.

The chain carries TRBV7-9 and TRBJ1-2; D may be TRBD1 (6 bases). This CDR3 is built from 15 residues. The germline gives CDR1 SEHNR, CDR2 FQNEAQ (reference sequence). V was shortened by 0 bases and J by 4 bases, with 12 bases between the two germline ends. The CDR3 reads CASSLAVQGSYGYTF. The CDR3 DNA reads as TGTGCCAGCAGCTTAGCGGTACAGGGTAGCTATGGCTACACCTTC.